Following are 17 T cell receptor beta chains from one sample sequenced in a study of T cell clonality in common variable immunodeficiency. Findings and limits, study-wide: Fewer deletions and N-nucleotide insertions were reportedly seen in common variable immunodeficiency TCR beta sequences.

Only in-frame clones appear in the TCRdb table, and some are missing; sequencing was by immunoSEQ multiplex PCR. Recorded here are about 8,000 clones, none singletons. These receptors lack a known antigen. Sequenced sample: peripheral blood mononuclear cells. These receptors were obtained from a human donor with common variable immunodeficiency.

In this sample, this clone is medium-sized (0.01 to 0.1%). The CDR3 end falls 3 residues outside the read, so it is completed with the germline J gene. The chain couples TRBV30 to TRBJ2-3; 7 bases are a match to TRBD2. Germline CDR1 and CDR2: GTSNPN and SVGIG (reference sequence). The CDR3 loop spans 15 amino acids. With V trimmed by 0 bases and J by 1 base, 4 bases remained unmatched. The CDR3 region is CAWSVPLAGTDTQYF. The CDR3 DNA, read in part, is TGTGCCTGGAGTGTACCCCTAGCGGGCACAGATACG.

This clone was observed many times. The CDR3 end falls 3 residues outside the read, so it is completed with the germline J gene. The chain has TRBV20-1 and TRBJ2-2; 7 bases match TRBD2. Germline V gene sequence: CDR1 DFQATT, CDR2 SNEGSKA (reference sequence). Trimming cost V 0 bases and J 6 bases; bases outside gene matches: 13. CDR3 size: 17 residues. CDR3 residues: CSARDVATSFGAGELFF. CDR3 DNA, as far as it was read: TGCAGTGCTAGAGATGTAGCGACTAGCTTTGGGGCCGGGGAG.

In its sample, this clone was seen many times. The chain's CDR3 is CASSLGAQETQYF. The CDR3 bases that were read are TGTGCCAGCAGCCTAGGGGCCCAAGAGACC. The genes are TRBV7-6 and TRBJ2-5; D possibly corresponds to TRBD1 (5 bases). The CDR3 is cut off 3 residues early in the read; its end comes from the germline J gene. V lost 5 bases and J 1 base, leaving 8 bases between the germline ends. This CDR3 has 13 amino acids. In germline, CDR1 is SGHVS, CDR2 FNYEAQ. The variable domain in full, completed from reference TRBV7-6 and TRBJ2-5, reads GAGVSQSPRYKVTKRGQDVALRCDPISGHVSLYWYRQALGQGPEFLTYFNYEAQQDKSGLPNDRFSAERPEGSISTLTIQRTEQRDSAMYRCASSLGAQETQYFGPGTRLLVL.

This clone was picked up many times. Sequencing ends 3 residues short of the CDR3 end; the germline J gene provides the rest. The chain joins TRBV11-1 to TRBJ1-1; D remains ambiguous. CDR3 length equals 12 residues. The germline gives CDR1 SGHAT, CDR2 FQDESV (reference sequence). Trimming left V 5 bases short and J 6 bases short, with 10 bases between. The CDR3 reads CASSRIGPEAFF. The DNA read from the CDR3 is TGTGCCAGCAGCCGAATAGGGCCTGAA.

The CDR3 here is CSARDLRGSYNEQFF. Partial CDR3 DNA: TGCAGTGCTAGAGATCTGAGGGGCTCCTACAATGAG. V gene TRBV20-1 combines with J gene TRBJ2-1; D is perhaps TRBD1 or TRBD2 (5 bases each). The read is 3 residues too short to cover the CDR3 end, so that end is filled in from the germline J gene. The V gene lost 0 bases and the J gene lost 0 bases, with 9 bases spanning the gap. Looked up from germline, CDR1 is DFQATT and CDR2 is SNEGSKA (reference sequence). This CDR3 contains 15 residues.

This clone qualifies as medium-sized. The read ends 3 residues shy of where the CDR3 ends; the end is completed using the germline J gene. J is TRBJ2-7 and V is TRBV30, with 7 bases fitting TRBD1. The CDR3 spans 13 residues. V dropped 8 bases and J dropped 1; count of bases not matched to a gene: 8. CDR1 is GTSNPN and CDR2 is SVGIG in the germline V gene (reference sequence). The sequenced CDR3 bases are TGTGCCAGTAACAGGGGAGCATCCTACGAG. It specifies CASNRGASYE. The CDR3 reads in full as CASNRGASYEQYF.

This clone has just a few counts. The read gets to within 3 residues of the CDR3 end, and the germline J gene fills in the rest. The gene calls are TRBV18 and TRBJ2-2; D possibly corresponds to TRBD1 (5 bases). CDR3 length: 14 amino acids. V was cut by 2 bases and J by 1 base, with 5 bases left in between. Germline CDR1 is KGHSH and CDR2 is LQKENI. The CDR3 sequence: CASSPDRNTGELFF. The DNA read from the CDR3 is TGTGCCAGCTCACCAGACAGGAACACCGGGGAG.

The sample holds many counts of this clone. From the germline J gene comes the end of the CDR3, since the read stops 3 residues before it. The genes are TRBV19 and TRBJ2-5, with 14 bases aligning to TRBD2. The CDR3 contains 17 residues. V was pared by 1 base and J by 5 bases, with 6 bases of the junction left unmatched. Germline CDR1 and CDR2: LNHDA and SQIVND (reference sequence). CDR3 DNA, as far as it was read: TGTGCCAGTAGTATAGGCGGGACTAGCGGGAGAAGGGAGACC. It translates to CASSIGGTSGRRET. The full CDR3 protein reads CASSIGGTSGRRETQYF.

CDR3 sequence: CASSRSGSGTGELFF. CDR3 DNA, as far as it was read: TGTGCCAGCAGCCGGAGCGGGAGCGGAACCGGGGAG. The V gene is TRBV7-8, the J gene TRBJ2-2, with 8 bases lining up with TRBD2. Coverage ceases 3 residues before the CDR3 finishes, and the germline J gene fills in the end. The V gene end was trimmed by 5 bases and the J gene end by 5 bases; junction bases not matched to a gene: 7. The germline gives CDR1 SGHVS, CDR2 FQNEAQ. The CDR3 covers 15 residues.

This clone occurred many times. The CDR3 is cut off 3 residues early in the read; its end comes from the germline J gene. The chain recombines TRBV18 with TRBJ2-7, with D possibly being TRBD2 (5 bases). The CDR3 is 14 amino acids. Trimming pared 3 bases from V and 3 bases from J, leaving 12 bases between. CDR1 and CDR2 from the germline V gene are KGHSH and LQKENI. The CDR3 reads CASSPPEGSYEQYF. The part of the CDR3 DNA that was read is TGTGCCAGCTCACCCCCCGAGGGCAGCTACGAG.

In the case of this clone: The observed sequence ends 3 residues before the CDR3 terminus, with the missing tail filled in from the germline J gene. V and J are TRBV19 and TRBJ2-7, with 9 bases aligning to TRBD2. The CDR3 spans 13 residues. Germline-derived CDR1 and CDR2 are LNHDA and SQIVND (reference sequence). J lost 5 bases, V lost 3 bases, and 2 bases had no gene match. The CDR3 sequence is CASSILAGNEQYF. Incomplete CDR3 DNA: TGTGCCAGTAGTATTCTAGCGGGAAACGAG.

Concerning this clone: The CDR3 goes on 3 residues after the read ends, and that part is filled in from the germline J gene. This sequence joins TRBV7-3 and TRBJ2-2, with 7 bases lining up with TRBD1. The germline CDR1 and CDR2 sequences are SGHTA and FQGTGA. With V trimmed by 4 bases and J by 2 bases, 4 bases remained unmatched. The CDR3 covers 15 residues. The covered CDR3 bases are TGTGCCAGCAGCTCAGGGACAGTTAACACCGGGGAG. It codes for CASSSGTVNTGE. The complete CDR3 sequence is CASSSGTVNTGELFF.

By sample fraction, this clone is medium-sized (0.01 to 0.1%). The CDR3 extends 3 residues past the end of the read, so its final part is completed from the germline J gene. This chain joins TRBV6-4 and TRBJ1-1; no definite D call. Germline assignment: CDR1 MRHNA and CDR2 SNTAGT. The CDR3 runs 14 residues. V lost 0 bases to trimming and J lost 1 base, with 6 bases between them. The CDR3 protein is CASSDSIGNTEAFF. CDR3 DNA, as far as it was read: TGTGCCAGCAGTGACTCGATCGGGAACACTGAA.

In its sample, this clone ranks as medium-sized. The DNA ends 3 residues before the CDR3 does, and the rest of the CDR3 is filled in from the germline J gene. The chain is built from TRBV7-3 and TRBJ2-1; D gene ambiguous. This CDR3 comprises 13 residues. Deletions cut 3 bases from V and 5 bases from J, with 8 bases between. CDR1 SGHTA and CDR2 FQGTGA come from the germline V gene. The part of the CDR3 DNA that was read is TGTGCCAGCAGCTTCCAGAACGACAATGAG. As protein: CASSFQNDNE. The entire CDR3 protein reads CASSFQNDNEQFF.

This clone occurred a few times. The read ends 3 residues early relative to the CDR3; the germline J gene fills the gap. The chain recombines TRBV7-9 with TRBJ2-5; TRBD2 matches 8 bases. The V and J ends lost 4 bases and 5 bases, in that order; junction bases with no gene match: 6. The germline V gene encodes CDR1 SEHNR and CDR2 FQNEAQ (reference sequence). This CDR3 comprises 14 residues. The CDR3: CASSWGAGEETQYF. CDR3 bases read: TGTGCCAGCAGCTGGGGAGCGGGGGAGGAGACC.

This clone was counted between two and nine times. CDR3 bases read: TGCGCCAGCTGCAGGAGGGGCCAGGGTGAA. Its protein is CASCRRGQGE. The full-length CDR3 reads as CASCRRGQGEAFF. The chain recombines TRBV5-1 with TRBJ1-1, with a weak D call TRBD1 (5 bases). The CDR3 is cut off 3 residues early in the read; its end comes from the germline J gene. Between the trimmed V and J ends, which lost 7 bases and 7 bases, there was a span of 17 bases. The CDR3 is 13 amino acids. CDR1 and CDR2 (germline): SGHRS, YFSETQ.

This clone turned up a few times. The read halts 3 residues ahead of the CDR3 end, with the missing end drawn from the germline J gene. The J gene is TRBJ1-5, the V gene TRBV6-1; D gene unclear. Germline CDR1 is MNHNS and CDR2 is SASEGT. The CDR3 totals 12 residues. V was pared by 2 bases and J by 6 bases, with 5 bases between. The CDR3 spells CASSELIQPQHF. The part of the CDR3 DNA that was read is TGTGCCAGCAGTGAATTAATTCAGCCC.